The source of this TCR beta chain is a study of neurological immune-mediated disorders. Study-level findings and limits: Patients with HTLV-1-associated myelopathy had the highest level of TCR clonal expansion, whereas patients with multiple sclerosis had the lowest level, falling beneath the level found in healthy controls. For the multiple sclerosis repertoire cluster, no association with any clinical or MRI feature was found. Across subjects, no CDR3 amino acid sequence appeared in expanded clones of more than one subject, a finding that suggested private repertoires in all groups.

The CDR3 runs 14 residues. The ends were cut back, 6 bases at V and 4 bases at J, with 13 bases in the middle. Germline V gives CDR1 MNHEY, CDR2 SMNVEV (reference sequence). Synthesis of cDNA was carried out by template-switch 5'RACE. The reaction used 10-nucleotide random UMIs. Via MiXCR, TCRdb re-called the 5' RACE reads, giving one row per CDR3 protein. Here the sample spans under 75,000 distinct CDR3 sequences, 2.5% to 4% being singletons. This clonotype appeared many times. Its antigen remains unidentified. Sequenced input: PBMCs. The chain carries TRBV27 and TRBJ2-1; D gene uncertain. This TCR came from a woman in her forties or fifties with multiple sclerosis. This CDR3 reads CASRSQDTYNEQFF. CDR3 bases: TGTGCCAGCAGGTCCCAAGATACTTACAATGAGCAGTTCTTC.